One and the same sample provided the 5 T cell receptor beta chains below, sequenced in a study of human T cells and chemical hapten exposure. TCRdb processed the RACE reads anew with MiXCR; each CDR3 protein has one entry. The sample has under 200,000 distinct CDR3 sequences, 14% seen once. Time point: patch test 1, 2 weeks after DPC sensitization. The treatment was: therapeutic diphenylcyclopropenone sensitization with weekly scalp DPC. Sample: whole blood, taken in connection with sensitization to the hapten diphenylcyclopropenone (DPC). These receptors were obtained from a woman in her 30s with alopecia areata. Some clones in this sample may be carry-over from other donors' samples.

This clonotype was detected only a few times. This chain links TRBV6-5 with TRBJ2-1; 10 bases fit TRBD1. V was clipped by 0 bases and J by 7 bases; unmatched bases: 6. Germline V gene lookup returns CDR1 MNHEY and CDR2 SVGAGI. This CDR3 region has 16 residues. CDR3 protein: CASSYSGTGVGNEQFF. CDR3 bases: TGTGCCAGCAGTTACTCCGGGACAGGGGTGGGGAATGAGCAGTTCTTC.

Many counts were recorded for this clonotype. This rearrangement joins TRBV6-2 or TRBV6-3 to TRBJ1-2, with D tentatively TRBD1 (5 bases). The germline CDR1 and CDR2 sequences are MNHEY and SVGEGT. The CDR3 is 15 residues long. Trimming stripped 6 bases from V and 0 bases from J, with 14 bases between. The CDR3, as DNA: TGTGCCAGCAGATCAACAGGCCTTCCTAACTATGGCTACACCTTC. It is translated as CASRSTGLPNYGYTF.

The chain has TRBV29-1 and TRBJ1-2; 8 nucleotides line up with TRBD1. This CDR3 has 15 amino acids. Trimming at V came to 0 bases and at J to 3 bases, leaving 6 bases not matched to a gene. CDR1 SQVTM and CDR2 ANQGSEA come from the germline V gene. The CDR3 loop is CSVEDDRTGHYGYTF. The CDR3 region has the DNA TGCAGCGTTGAAGACGACCGGACAGGGCACTATGGCTACACCTTC.

Only a few counts were recorded for this clonotype. This sequence joins TRBV29-1 and TRBJ1-4; maybe TRBD1 (5 bases). The CDR3 consists of 14 residues. Germline CDR1 and CDR2: SQVTM and ANQGSEA. Trimming took 6 bases from V and 0 from J, leaving 11 bases between them. CDR3 sequence: CSVGTGPTNEKLFF. CDR3 in DNA: TGCAGCGTAGGGACGGGGCCAACTAATGAAAAACTGTTTTTT.

The V call is TRBV20-1, the J call TRBJ1-1, with D tentatively TRBD1 (6 bases). This CDR3 has 16 amino acids. With 0 bases removed from V and 3 bases from J, the gap between germline ends came to 17 bases. Germline V gene data show CDR1 as DFQATT and CDR2 as SNEGSKA (reference sequence). CDR3 in amino acids: CSARDFEGGEDTEAFF. As DNA, the CDR3 is TGCAGTGCTAGAGATTTTGAGGGGGGAGAGGACACTGAAGCTTTCTTT.